This T cell receptor beta chain came from a study of cytomegalovirus exposure and HLA in healthy donors. Primers: 60 Vbeta forward and 13 Jbeta reverse. This table comes from immunoSEQ multiplex PCR, and its TCRdb copy is limited to in-frame clones, with some not included. The data show fewer than 130,000 clones, roughly 78% seen once. Notes on the study in general: Reported performance of the classifier showed diagnosis of cytomegalovirus status with high specificity and sensitivity. In a later analysis, specific HLA alleles were associated with 15,000 to 20,000 TCR beta sequences at a 0.05 false discovery rate. TCR beta chains numbering some 160 were designated cytomegalovirus-associated.

This CDR3 comprises 12 residues. Trimming pared 9 bases from V and 8 bases from J, leaving 16 bases between. The germline V gene has CDR1 KGHSH and CDR2 LQKENI. This clone came up a few times. Its target is not known. The sample consisted of PBMCs. V and J are TRBV18 and TRBJ1-1; D not certain. The clonotype originates from a woman aged 40 to 49 in good health and CMV-seronegative. The CDR3: CASSTRTDEAFF. The CDR3 bases are TGTGCCAGTTCCACTAGGACGGACGAAGCTTTCTTT.